This T cell receptor (beta chain) originates from a study of CD8 T cells in Susac syndrome. Germline lookup yields CDR1 SQVTM and CDR2 ANQGSEA. This CDR3 spans 12 amino acids. V was cut by 8 bases and J by 2 bases, with 10 bases left in between. RNA amounts of about 0.5 to 1 ug underwent reverse transcription with random hexamers. Each CDR3 protein is one row after TCRdb ran MiXCR on the immunoSEQ multiplex PCR reads. The table lists about 120,000 distinct CDR3 sequences, 90% to 95% of them singletons. This TCR derives from a human donor with multiple sclerosis. This sequence joins TRBV29-1 and TRBJ1-3, with D possibly matching TRBD1 (5 bases). Sequencing was carried out using CD4+ T cells from PBMCs. This CDR3 reads CSTRTTGNTIYF. As DNA, the CDR3 is TGCAGCACGAGGACAACTGGAAACACCATATATTTT.